A single sample is the source of the 8 T cell receptor beta chains below, sequenced in a study of blood T cell repertoires in COVID-19. Repertoires were generated with immunoSEQ multiplex PCR, while TCRdb's copy carries only in-frame clones and drops some. The sample lists some 420,000 clones, roughly nine tenths seen once, with around 1.1% in the top ten. Sequencing was done on a sample of PBMCs or T cells enriched from blood (not recorded which). The receptors originated from a man younger than 45 who had recovered from COVID-19.

This chain connects TRBV11-2 to TRBJ2-6; no reliable D call. The CDR3 is 18 residues long. The V gene's germline CDR1 is SGHAT and CDR2 FQNNGV. Trimming cost V 4 bases and J 0 bases, with 16 bases left between them. The chain's CDR3 is CASSSRWLPSSGANVLTF. The CDR3 DNA is TGTGCCAGCAGCTCGAGGTGGCTCCCCAGCTCTGGGGCCAACGTCCTGACTTTC.

This CDR3 reads CASSPTGLVEQFF. The DNA of the CDR3 is TGTGCCAGTAGTCCGACAGGTCTTGTTGAGCAGTTCTTC. The chain uses TRBV19 and TRBJ2-1; weak D call: TRBD1 (6 bases). Looked up from germline, CDR1 is LNHDA and CDR2 is SQIVND (reference sequence). V lost 5 bases and J 9 bases, leaving 14 bases between the germline ends. The CDR3 consists of 13 residues.

The V call is TRBV29-1, the J call TRBJ1-1, with D perhaps TRBD1 (5 bases). This CDR3 has 13 residues. Between the trimmed V and J ends, which lost 3 bases and 5 bases, there was a span of 13 bases. The germline gives CDR1 SQVTM, CDR2 ANQGSEA. This chain's CDR3 is CSVEGRVVTEAFF. The CDR3 nucleotides read TGCAGCGTTGAGGGCAGGGTTGTTACTGAAGCTTTCTTT.

V and J are TRBV28 and TRBJ2-7; D is perhaps TRBD1 (6 bases). CDR3 size: 14 residues. From germline, CDR1 is MDHEN and CDR2 SYDVKM. Trimming cost V 6 bases and J 5 bases, with 17 bases left between them. The CDR3 sequence: CASRNQGHSNEQYF. The DNA of the CDR3 is TGTGCCAGCAGAAATCAGGGGCACAGTAACGAGCAGTACTTC.

V usage is TRBV6-1 and J usage is TRBJ1-2; D uncertain. Looked up from germline, CDR1 is MNHNS and CDR2 is SASEGT. CDR3 size: 13 residues. Trimming stripped 0 bases from V and 8 bases from J, with 10 bases between. The CDR3 is CASSEALRQGYTF. CDR3 coding DNA: TGTGCCAGCAGTGAAGCGCTTCGTCAGGGCTACACCTTC.

The chain uses TRBV5-8 and TRBJ2-7, with D uncertain. V lost 4 bases to trimming and J lost 6 bases, with 14 bases between them. The CDR3 sequence is 13 residues long. Per the germline V gene, CDR1 is SGHTS and CDR2 is YDEGEE. The CDR3 here is CASSQTPRSEQYF. In DNA, the CDR3 is TGTGCCAGCAGCCAAACCCCTCGGAGCGAGCAGTACTTC.

This sequence joins TRBV27 and TRBJ1-2; D might be TRBD1 (6 bases). The CDR3 has 16 residues. Germline V gives CDR1 MNHEY, CDR2 SMNVEV (reference sequence). V was trimmed by 5 bases and J by 5 bases, leaving 21 bases between them. The CDR3 bases are TGTGCCAGCAGTGCAAAACAGGGAGTCCCCTTGTATGGCTACACCTTC. Its translation: CASSAKQGVPLYGYTF.

The chain couples TRBV12-3 or TRBV12-4 to TRBJ1-2; the D gene is possibly TRBD1 (5 bases). The CDR3 runs 13 residues. The V gene lost 6 bases and the J gene lost 7 bases, with 15 bases spanning the gap. CDR3 nucleotides: TGTGCCAGCAGACCCGGGCCGGGGGGTGGCTACACCTTC. This sequence encodes CASRPGPGGGYTF.